These T cell receptor beta chains were read from a single sample in a study of T cell changes during pregnancy in multiple sclerosis. Assay used: immunoSEQ multiplex PCR; TCRdb lists only in-frame clones, some missing. The sample includes approximately 71,000 clones, 85% to 95% of them seen just once. The specimen was peripheral blood, collected in the third trimester of pregnancy. Source of these receptors: a female donor with multiple sclerosis, enrolled in a pregnancy study. CDR3s include the opening cysteine and the closing phenylalanine or tryptophan. D genes are given only for firm matches. Rows may omit the clone size; those that give it use once, few, many or a size class.

size	V	D	J	DNA	CDR3
.	TRBV10-3	TRBD1	TRBJ2-3	TGTGCCATCAGCCTTGGGACAGGGCGAGATACGCAGTATTTT	CAISLGTGRDTQYF
.	TRBV4-1	TRBD1	TRBJ1-1	TGCGCCAGCAGCCAAGAAGGGACAGGGGGGCCCGCTTTCTTT	CASSQEGTGGPAFF
.	TRBV6-1	TRBD2	TRBJ2-3	TGTGCCAGCAACCTACTACTAGCGTCTCCAGATACGCAGTATTTT	CASNLLLASPDTQYF
.	TRBV28	.	TRBJ2-7	TGTGCCAGCAGTTTTGATGGGGCTGCCTACGAGCAGTACTTC	CASSFDGAAYEQYF
.	TRBV5-1	TRBD2	TRBJ2-2	TGCGCCAGCAGCTATACGTCGGGACTAGCGGGTGTTGGCACCGGGGAGCTGTTTTTT	CASSYTSGLAGVGTGELFF
.	TRBV7-2	.	TRBJ1-1	TGTGCCAGCAGCGCAGGGCCGAACACTGAAGCTTTCTTT	CASSAGPNTEAFF
.	TRBV27	.	TRBJ2-5	TGTGCCAGCAGTCCTCCCCGGACTTCCCAATATCGGGAGACCCAGTACTTC	CASSPPRTSQYRETQYF
.	TRBV10-3	TRBD1	TRBJ2-7	TGTGCCATCAGTGAGGGACAGGGTACTATATACGAGCAGTACTTC	CAISEGQGTIYEQYF
.	TRBV6-1	TRBD1	TRBJ2-2	TGTGCCAGCAGGGACAGGGGTGGCACCGGGGAGCTGTTTTTT	CASRDRGGTGELFF
.	TRBV6-1	TRBD1	TRBJ1-3	TGTGCCAGCAAGATGACAGGGTACTCTGGAAACACCATATATTTT	CASKMTGYSGNTIYF
.	TRBV28	.	TRBJ2-7	TGTGCCATCCAGGACACCTACGAGCAGTACTTC	CAIQDTYEQYF
.	TRBV4-1	TRBD1	TRBJ1-1	TGCGCCAGCAGCCAAGGATATAGGGGGCGTTTGGGCACTGAAGCTTTCTTT	CASSQGYRGRLGTEAFF
.	TRBV19	TRBD1	TRBJ2-7	TGTGCCAGTAGTATGGGGGACAGCGTCAACTACGAGCAGTACTTC	CASSMGDSVNYEQYF
once	TRBV10-3	.	TRBJ1-6	TGTGCCATCAGGACTATTGGATCACCCCTCCACTTT	CAIRTIGSPLHF
.	TRBV11-2	TRBD1	TRBJ2-7	TGTGCCAGCAGCTCCACAGGGGGAAGCTACGAGCAGTACTTC	CASSSTGGSYEQYF
.	TRBV6-5	.	TRBJ1-5	TGTGCCAGCAGTTACGGCCGGGGCAATCAGCCCCAGCATTTT	CASSYGRGNQPQHF
.	TRBV18	.	TRBJ2-7	TGTGCCAGCTCACCACGGGAGGGGGTGAACGAGCAGTACTTC	CASSPREGVNEQYF
.	TRBV2	TRBD1	TRBJ1-5	TGTGCCAGCAGTAGACAGACAGGGAATCAGCCCCAGCATTTT	CASSRQTGNQPQHF
once	TRBV28	TRBD1	TRBJ2-7	TGTGCCAGCACCCCGACAGGGTCCTCCTACGAGCAGTACTTC	CASTPTGSSYEQYF
.	TRBV9	TRBD1	TRBJ2-1	TGTGCCAGCAGCGAGAGCAATGGACAGGGCCCTGAGCAGTTCTTC	CASSESNGQGPEQFF
.	TRBV12-5	.	TRBJ1-4	TGTGCTAGTGGTTTGGGGGACACAACTAATGAAAAACTGTTTTTT	CASGLGDTTNEKLFF
once	TRBV7-2	.	TRBJ2-1	TGTGCCAGCAGCTTTCGGCAGCGTTACAATGAGCAGTTCTTC	CASSFRQRYNEQFF
.	TRBV5-1	TRBD2	TRBJ2-5	TGCGCCAGCAGCCAAGGACTAGCGGGAGTAACTGAGACCCAGTACTTC	CASSQGLAGVTETQYF
.	TRBV7-2	TRBD2	TRBJ2-6	TGTGCCAGCAGCGCCCGACTAGCGGGAGTATCTGGGGCCAACGTCCTGACTTTC	CASSARLAGVSGANVLTF
.	TRBV21-1	.	TRBJ1-4	TGTGCCAGCAGCAAAGTCGAAGGGATCCTGCGGGGGATTCCTAATGAAAAACTGTTTTTT	CASSKVEGILRGIPNEKLFF
.	TRBV18	.	TRBJ2-3	TGTGCCAGCTCACAGGCAGGGGACACAGATACGCAGTATTTT	CASSQAGDTDTQYF
.	TRBV30	TRBD1	TRBJ2-7	TGTGCCTGGAGTGTAGGCCCAGGGGGCGCGGCGTACTTC	CAWSVGPGGAAYF
.	TRBV18	TRBD1	TRBJ1-1	TGTGCCAGCTCACCAATATCGGAGGGGGCCACTGAAGCTTTCTTT	CASSPISEGATEAFF